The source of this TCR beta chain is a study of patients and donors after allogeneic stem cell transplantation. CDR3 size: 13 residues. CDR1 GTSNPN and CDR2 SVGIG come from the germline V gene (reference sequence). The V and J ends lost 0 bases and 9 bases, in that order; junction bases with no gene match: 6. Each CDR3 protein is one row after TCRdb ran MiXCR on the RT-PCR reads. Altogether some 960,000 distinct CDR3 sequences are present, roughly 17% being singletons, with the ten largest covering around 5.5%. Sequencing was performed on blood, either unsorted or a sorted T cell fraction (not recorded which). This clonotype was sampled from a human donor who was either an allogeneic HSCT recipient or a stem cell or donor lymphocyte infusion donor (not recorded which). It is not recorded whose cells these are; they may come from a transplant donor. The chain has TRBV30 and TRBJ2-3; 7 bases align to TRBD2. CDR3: CAWSVLSAGTQYF. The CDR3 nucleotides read TGTGCCTGGAGTGTACTGTCAGCGGGGACGCAGTATTTT.